A single TCR beta chain is shown here with its context. The antigen remains undetermined. The record originates from a study of a mutant IDH1 vaccine in newly diagnosed glioma. For the study at large: The study gave patients eight vaccinations in weeks 1, 3, 5, 7, 11, 15, 19, 23. Vaccines were first given 4-6 weeks after radiotherapy alone, or with temozolomide cycles. Males made up 62.5% and females approximately 38% of treated patients, whose mean age was roughly 40 years.

Profiled with immunoSEQ multiplex PCR; TCRdb holds only in-frame clones, not every one. The repertoire holds approximately 50,000 clones, with over 80% as singletons. This sample's time point: week 23, last vaccination. With topical imiquimod, each dose of the vaccine consisted of 300 ug of mutant IDH1 20-mer peptide. Tumors from donors were new WHO grade 3 or 4 IDH1-mutant astrocytomas with ATRX loss. Sequenced here: PBMCs, sampled from a glioma patient whose treatment included an IDH1 peptide vaccine. This clonotype was obtained from a man aged 35 to 55 with glioma.

Here the CDR3 reads CASSPLAGHEQYF. In DNA form, the CDR3 reads TGTGCCAGCAGCCCCCTAGCGGGTCACGAGCAGTACTTC. V and J are TRBV9 and TRBJ2-7; 8 nucleotides line up with TRBD2. V dropped 4 bases and J dropped 5; count of bases not matched to a gene: 5. In germline, CDR1 is SGDLS, CDR2 YYNGEE. The CDR3 is 13 residues long.